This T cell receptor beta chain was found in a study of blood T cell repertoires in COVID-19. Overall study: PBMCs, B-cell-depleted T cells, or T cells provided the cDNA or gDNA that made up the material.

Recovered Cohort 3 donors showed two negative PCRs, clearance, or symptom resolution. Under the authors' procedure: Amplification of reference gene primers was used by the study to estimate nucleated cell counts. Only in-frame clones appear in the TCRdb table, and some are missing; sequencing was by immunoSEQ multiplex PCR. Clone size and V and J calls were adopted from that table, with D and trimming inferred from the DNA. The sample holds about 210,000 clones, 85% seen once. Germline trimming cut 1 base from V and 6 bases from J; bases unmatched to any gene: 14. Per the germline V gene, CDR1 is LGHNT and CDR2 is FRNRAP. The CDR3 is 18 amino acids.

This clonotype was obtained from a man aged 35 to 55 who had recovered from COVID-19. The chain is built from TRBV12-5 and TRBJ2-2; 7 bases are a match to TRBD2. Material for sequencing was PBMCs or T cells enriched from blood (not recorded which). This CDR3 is CASGLAPGAARGAGELFF. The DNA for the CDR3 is TGTGCTAGTGGTTTGGCCCCTGGGGCGGCTCGGGGGGCCGGGGAGCTGTTTTTT.